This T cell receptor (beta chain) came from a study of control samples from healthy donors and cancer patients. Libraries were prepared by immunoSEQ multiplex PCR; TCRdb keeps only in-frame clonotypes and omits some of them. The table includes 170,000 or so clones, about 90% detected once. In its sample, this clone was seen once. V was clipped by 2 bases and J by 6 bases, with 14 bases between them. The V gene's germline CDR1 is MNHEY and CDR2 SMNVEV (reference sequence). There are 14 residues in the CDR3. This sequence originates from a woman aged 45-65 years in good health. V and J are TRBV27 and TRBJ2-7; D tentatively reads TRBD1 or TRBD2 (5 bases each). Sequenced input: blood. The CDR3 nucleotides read TGTGCCAGCAGTTTAGGCCTTAAGAGGGGCGAGCAGTACTTC. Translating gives CASSLGLKRGEQYF.